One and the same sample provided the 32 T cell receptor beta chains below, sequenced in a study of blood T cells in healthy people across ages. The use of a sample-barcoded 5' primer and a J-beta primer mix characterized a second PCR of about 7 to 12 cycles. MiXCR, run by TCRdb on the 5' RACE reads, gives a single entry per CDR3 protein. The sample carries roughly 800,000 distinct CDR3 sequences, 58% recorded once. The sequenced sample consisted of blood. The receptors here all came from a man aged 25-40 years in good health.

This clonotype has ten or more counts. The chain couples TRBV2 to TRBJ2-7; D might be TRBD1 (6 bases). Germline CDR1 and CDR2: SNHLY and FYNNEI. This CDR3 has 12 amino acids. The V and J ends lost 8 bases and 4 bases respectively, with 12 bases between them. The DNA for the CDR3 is TGTGCCAGCGCACAGGGTTTTTACGAGCAGTACTTC. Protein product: CASAQGFYEQYF.

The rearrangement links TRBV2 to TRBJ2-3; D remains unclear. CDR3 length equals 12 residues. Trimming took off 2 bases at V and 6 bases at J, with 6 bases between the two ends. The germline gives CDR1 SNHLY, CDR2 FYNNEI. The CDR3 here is CASSESRDTQYF. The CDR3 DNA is TGTGCCAGCAGTGAATCTCGGGATACGCAGTATTTT.

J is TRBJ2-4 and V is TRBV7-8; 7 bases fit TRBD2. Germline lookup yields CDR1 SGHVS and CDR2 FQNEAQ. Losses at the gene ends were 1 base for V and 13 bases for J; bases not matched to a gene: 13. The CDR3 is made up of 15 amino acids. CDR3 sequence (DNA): TGTGCCAGCAGCTTAGTAGTAGCGGGCCTCGGTAAGCAGTACTTC. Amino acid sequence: CASSLVVAGLGKQYF.

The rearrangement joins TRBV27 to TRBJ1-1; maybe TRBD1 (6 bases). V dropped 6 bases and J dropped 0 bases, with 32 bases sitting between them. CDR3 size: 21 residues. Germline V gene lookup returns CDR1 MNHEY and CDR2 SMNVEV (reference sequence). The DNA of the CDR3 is TGTGCCAGCAGACCTTATCCCCTACAGGGAGGCCAGGGGCGAATGAACACTGAAGCTTTCTTT. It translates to CASRPYPLQGGQGRMNTEAFF.

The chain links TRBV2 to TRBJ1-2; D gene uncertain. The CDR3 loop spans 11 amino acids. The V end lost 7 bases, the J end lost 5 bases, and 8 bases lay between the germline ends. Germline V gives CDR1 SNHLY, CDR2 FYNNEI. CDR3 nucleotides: TGTGCCAGCACCTTGGGGTATGGCTACACCTTC. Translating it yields CASTLGYGYTF.

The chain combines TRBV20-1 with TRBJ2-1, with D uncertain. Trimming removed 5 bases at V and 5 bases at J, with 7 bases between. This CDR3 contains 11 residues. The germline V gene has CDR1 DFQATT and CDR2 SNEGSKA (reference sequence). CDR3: CSARYNNEQFF. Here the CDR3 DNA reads TGCAGTGCTCGGTATAACAATGAGCAGTTCTTC.

CDR3 residues: CASSQVDGGLGEQYF. The CDR3 DNA reads TGTGCCAGCAGCCAAGTTGATGGGGGGCTGGGCGAGCAGTACTTC. The chain links TRBV4-2 to TRBJ2-4; the D call may be TRBD1 or TRBD2 (6 bases each). The DNA matches TRBJ2-7 better at its end, which makes the J call doubtful. Germline CDR1 is LGHNA and CDR2 is YNFKEQ. CDR3 length equals 15 residues.

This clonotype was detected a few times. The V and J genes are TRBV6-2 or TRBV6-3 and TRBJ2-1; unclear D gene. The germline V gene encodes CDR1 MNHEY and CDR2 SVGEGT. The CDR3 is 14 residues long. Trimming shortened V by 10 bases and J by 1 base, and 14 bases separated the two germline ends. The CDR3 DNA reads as TGTGCCATCGGTCGTGGCAGGTCCTACAATGAGCAGTTCTTC. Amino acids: CAIGRGRSYNEQFF.

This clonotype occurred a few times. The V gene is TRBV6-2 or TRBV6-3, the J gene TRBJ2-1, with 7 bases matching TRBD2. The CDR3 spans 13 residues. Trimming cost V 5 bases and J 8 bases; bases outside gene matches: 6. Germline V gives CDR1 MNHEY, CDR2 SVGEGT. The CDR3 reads CASSPGGNHEQFF. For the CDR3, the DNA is TGTGCCAGCAGTCCCGGGGGGAATCATGAGCAGTTCTTC.

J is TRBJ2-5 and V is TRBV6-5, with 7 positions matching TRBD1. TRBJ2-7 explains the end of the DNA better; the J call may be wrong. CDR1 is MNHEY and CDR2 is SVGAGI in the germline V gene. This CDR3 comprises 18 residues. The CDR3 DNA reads TGTGCCAGCAGTTACCCACGACAGGGCCGAACGTCCCCCTACGAGCAGTACTTC. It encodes CASSYPRQGRTSPYEQYF.

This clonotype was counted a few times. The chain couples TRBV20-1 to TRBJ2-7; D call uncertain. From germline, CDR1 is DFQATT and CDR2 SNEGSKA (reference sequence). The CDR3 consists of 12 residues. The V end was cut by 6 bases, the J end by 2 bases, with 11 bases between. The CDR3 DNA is TGCAGTGCCCTTTCTGATACCTACGAGCAGTACTTC. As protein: CSALSDTYEQYF.

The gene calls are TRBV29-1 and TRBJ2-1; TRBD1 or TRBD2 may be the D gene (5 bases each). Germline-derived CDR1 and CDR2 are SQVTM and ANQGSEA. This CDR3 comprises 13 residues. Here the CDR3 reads CSGRDREYNEQFF. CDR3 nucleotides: TGCAGTGGCAGGGACCGAGAATACAATGAGCAGTTCTTC.

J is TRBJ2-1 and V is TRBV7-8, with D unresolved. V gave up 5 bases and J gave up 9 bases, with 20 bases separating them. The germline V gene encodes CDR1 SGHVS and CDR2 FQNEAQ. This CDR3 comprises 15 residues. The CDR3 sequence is CASSPLTTLLSEQFF. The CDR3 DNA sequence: TGTGCCAGCAGCCCACTTACTACCTTACTAAGTGAGCAGTTCTTC. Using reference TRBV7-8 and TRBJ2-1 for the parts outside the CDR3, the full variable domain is GAGVSQSPRYKVAKRGQDVALRCDPISGHVSLFWYQQALGQGPEFLTYFQNEAQLDKSGLPSDRFFAERPEGSVSTLKIQRTQQEDSAVYLCASSPLTTLLSEQFFGPGTRLTVL.

DNA of the CDR3: TGTGCCAGCAGTTACGCCGGGACTAGCGGGAGGGCCCGGGAAGATACGCAGTATTTT. It translates to CASSYAGTSGRAREDTQYF. The chain combines TRBV6-2 or TRBV6-3 with TRBJ2-3, with 16 bases identical to TRBD2. The junction had 10 bases not matched to a gene; V was cut back by 2 bases and J by 5 bases. The CDR3 extends over 19 amino acids. Looked up from germline, CDR1 is MNHEY and CDR2 is SVGEGT.

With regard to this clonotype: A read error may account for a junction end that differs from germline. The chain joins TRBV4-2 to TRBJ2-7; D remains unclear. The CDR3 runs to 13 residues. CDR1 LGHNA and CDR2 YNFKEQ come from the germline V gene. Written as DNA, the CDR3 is TGTGCCGGCAGCCAAGAGCAGTCCTACGAGCAGTACTTC. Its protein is CAGSQEQSYEQYF.

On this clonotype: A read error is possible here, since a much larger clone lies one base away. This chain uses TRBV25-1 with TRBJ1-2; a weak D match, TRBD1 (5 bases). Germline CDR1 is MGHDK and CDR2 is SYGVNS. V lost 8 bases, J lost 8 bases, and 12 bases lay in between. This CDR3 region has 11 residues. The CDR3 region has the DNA TGTGCCAGCGTGAGCAGGGAAGGCTACACCTTC. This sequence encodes CASVSREGYTF.

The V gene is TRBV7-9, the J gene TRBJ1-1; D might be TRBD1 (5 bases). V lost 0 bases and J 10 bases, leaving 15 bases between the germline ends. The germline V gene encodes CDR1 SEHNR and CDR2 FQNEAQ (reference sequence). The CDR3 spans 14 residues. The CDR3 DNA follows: TGTGCCAGCAGCTTAGCGGGACTCGGCGGCCGAGCTTTCTTT. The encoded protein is CASSLAGLGGRAFF.

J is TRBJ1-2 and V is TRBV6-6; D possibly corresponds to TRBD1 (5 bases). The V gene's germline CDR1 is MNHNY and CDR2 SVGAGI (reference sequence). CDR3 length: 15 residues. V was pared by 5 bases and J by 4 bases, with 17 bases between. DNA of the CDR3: TGTGCCAGCAGTCCACAAAGTGGGACCTCCTATGGCTACACCTTC. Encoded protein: CASSPQSGTSYGYTF.

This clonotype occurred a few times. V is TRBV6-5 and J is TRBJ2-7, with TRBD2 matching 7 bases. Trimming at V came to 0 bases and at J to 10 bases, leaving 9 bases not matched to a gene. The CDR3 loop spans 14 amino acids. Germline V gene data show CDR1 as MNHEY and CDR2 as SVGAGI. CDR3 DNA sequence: TGTGCCAGCAGTTACTCGTTGTCGGGAGGAGTCCAGTACTTC. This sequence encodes CASSYSLSGGVQYF.

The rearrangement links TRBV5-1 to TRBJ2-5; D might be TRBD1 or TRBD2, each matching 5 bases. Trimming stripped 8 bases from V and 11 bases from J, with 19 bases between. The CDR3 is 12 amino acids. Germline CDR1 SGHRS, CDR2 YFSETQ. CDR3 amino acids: CASSRDDEVQYF. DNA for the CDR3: TGCGCCAGTTCCCGGGACGATGAAGTGCAGTACTTC.

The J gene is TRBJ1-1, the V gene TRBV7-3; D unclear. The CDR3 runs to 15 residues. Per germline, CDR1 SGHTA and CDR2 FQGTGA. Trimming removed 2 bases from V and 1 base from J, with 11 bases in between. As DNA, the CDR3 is TGTGCCAGCAGCTTAGGCCCCGAGAGGAACACTGAAGCTTTCTTT. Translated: CASSLGPERNTEAFF.

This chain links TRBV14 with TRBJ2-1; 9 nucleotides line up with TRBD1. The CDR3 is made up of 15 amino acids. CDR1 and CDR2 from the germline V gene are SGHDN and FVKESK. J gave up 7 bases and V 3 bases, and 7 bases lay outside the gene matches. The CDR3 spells CASSHYRGHLNEQFF. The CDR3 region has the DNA TGTGCCAGCAGCCACTACAGGGGGCACTTGAATGAGCAGTTCTTC.

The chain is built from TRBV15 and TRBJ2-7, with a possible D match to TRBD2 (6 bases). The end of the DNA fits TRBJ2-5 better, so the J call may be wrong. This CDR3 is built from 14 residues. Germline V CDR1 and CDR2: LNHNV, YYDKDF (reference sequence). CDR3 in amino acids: CATSRDLARETQYF. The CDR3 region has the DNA TGTGCCACCAGCAGAGATCTAGCGAGGGAGACCCAGTACTTC.

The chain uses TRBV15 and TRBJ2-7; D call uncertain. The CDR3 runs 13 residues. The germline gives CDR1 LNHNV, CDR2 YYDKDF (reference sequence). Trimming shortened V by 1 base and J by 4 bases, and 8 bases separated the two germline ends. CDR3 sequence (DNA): TGTGCCACCAGCAGAGGTGACTTGTACGAGCAGTACTTC. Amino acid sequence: CATSRGDLYEQYF.

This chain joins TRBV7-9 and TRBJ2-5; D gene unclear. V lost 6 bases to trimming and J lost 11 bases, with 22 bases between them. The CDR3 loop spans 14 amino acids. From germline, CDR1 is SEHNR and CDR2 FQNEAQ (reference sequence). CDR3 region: CASSWSGLDNEQYF. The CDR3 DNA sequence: TGTGCCAGCAGTTGGTCAGGTCTAGACAATGAGCAGTACTTC.

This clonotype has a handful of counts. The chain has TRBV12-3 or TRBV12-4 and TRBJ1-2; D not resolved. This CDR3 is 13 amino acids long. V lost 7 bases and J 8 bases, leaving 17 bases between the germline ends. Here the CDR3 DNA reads TGTGCCAGCACATCTCCGCGAGGTTGGGGCTACACCTTC. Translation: CASTSPRGWGYTF.

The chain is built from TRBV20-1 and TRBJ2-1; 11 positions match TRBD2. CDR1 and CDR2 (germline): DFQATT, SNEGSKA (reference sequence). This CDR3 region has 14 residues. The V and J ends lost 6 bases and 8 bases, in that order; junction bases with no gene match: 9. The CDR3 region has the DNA TGCAGTGCCCGCGGGATACTAGCGGGAGATGAGCAGTTCTTC. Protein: CSARGILAGDEQFF.

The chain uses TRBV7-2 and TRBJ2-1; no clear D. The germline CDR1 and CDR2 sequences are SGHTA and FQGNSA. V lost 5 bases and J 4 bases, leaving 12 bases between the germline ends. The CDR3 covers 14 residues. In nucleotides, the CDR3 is TGTGCCAGCAGCCCCACGAGCCTTTACAATGAGCAGTTCTTC. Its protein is CASSPTSLYNEQFF.

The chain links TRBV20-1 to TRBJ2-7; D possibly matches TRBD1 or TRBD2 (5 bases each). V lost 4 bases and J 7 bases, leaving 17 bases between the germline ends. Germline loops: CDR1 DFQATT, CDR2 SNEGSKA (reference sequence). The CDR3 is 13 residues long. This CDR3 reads CSAMGLAYNEQYF. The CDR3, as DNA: TGCAGTGCTATGGGGCTAGCTTACAATGAGCAGTACTTC.

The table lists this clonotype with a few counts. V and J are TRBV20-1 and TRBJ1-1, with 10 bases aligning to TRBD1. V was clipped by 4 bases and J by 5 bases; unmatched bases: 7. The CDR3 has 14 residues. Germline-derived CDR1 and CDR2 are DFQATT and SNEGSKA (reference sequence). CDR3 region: CSATRQGAYTEAFF. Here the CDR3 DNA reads TGCAGTGCTACGCGACAGGGGGCCTATACTGAAGCTTTCTTT.

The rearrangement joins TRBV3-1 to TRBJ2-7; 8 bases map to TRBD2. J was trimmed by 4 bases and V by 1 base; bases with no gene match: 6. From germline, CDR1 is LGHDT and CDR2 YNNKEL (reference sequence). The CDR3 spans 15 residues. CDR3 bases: TGTGCCAGCAGCCAAGGAAGGGCTAGCGGGTACGAGCAGTACTTC. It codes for CASSQGRASGYEQYF.

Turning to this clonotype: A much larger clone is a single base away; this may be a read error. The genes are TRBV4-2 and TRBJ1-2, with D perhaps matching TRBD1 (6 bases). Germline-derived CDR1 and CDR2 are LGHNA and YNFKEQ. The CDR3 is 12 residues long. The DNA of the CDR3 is TGTGCCAGCGGGAGGGGGAACTTTGGCCACACCTTC. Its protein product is CASGRGNFGHTF.